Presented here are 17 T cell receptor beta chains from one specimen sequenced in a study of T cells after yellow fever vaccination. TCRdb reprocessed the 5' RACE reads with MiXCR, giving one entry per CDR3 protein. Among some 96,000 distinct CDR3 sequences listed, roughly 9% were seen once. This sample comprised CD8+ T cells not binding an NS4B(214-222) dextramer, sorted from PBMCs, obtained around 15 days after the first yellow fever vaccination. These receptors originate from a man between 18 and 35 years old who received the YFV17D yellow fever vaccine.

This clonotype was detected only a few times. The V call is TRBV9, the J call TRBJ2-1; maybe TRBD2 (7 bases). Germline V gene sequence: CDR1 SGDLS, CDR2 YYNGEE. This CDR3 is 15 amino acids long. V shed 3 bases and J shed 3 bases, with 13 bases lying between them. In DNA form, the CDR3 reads TGTGCCAGCAGCGCCTACAGGGACTACTACAATGAGCAGTTCTTC. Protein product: CASSAYRDYYNEQFF.

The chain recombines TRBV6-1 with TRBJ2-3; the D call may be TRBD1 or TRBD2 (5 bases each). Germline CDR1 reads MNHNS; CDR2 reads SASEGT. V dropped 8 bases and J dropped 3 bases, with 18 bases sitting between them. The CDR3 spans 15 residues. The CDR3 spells CASGVLGVGTDTQYF. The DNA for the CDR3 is TGTGCCAGCGGCGTCTTGGGGGTGGGGACAGATACGCAGTATTTT.

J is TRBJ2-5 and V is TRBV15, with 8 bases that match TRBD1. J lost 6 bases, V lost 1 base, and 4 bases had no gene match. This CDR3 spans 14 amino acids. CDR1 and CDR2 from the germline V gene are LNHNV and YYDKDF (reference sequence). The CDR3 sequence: CATSRGQGYQTQYF. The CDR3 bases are TGTGCCACCAGCAGAGGACAGGGGTATCAGACCCAGTACTTC. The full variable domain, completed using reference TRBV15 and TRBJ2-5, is DAMVIQNPRYQVTQFGKPVTLSCSQTLNHNVMYWYQQKSSQAPKLLFHYYDKDFNNEADTPDNFQSRRPNTSFCFLDIRSPGLGDTAMYLCATSRGQGYQTQYFGPGTRLLVL.

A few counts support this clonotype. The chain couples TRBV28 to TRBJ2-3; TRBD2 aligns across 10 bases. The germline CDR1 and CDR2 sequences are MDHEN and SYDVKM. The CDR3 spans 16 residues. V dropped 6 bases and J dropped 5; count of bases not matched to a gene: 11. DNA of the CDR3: TGTGCCAGCAGGAAGCGGGGGGGACCGCTCCTAGATACGCAGTATTTT. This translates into CASRKRGGPLLDTQYF. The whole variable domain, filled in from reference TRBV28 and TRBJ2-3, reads DVKVTQSSRYLVKRTGEKVFLECVQDMDHENMFWYRQDPGLGLRLIYFSYDVKMKEKGDIPEGYSVSREKKERFSLILESASTNQTSMYLCASRKRGGPLLDTQYFGPGTRLTVL.

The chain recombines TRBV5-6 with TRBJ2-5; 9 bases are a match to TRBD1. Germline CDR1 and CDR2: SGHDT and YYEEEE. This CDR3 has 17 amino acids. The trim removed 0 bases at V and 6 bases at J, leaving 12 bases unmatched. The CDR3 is CASSLGSLDRGRKTQYF. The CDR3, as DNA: TGTGCCAGCAGCTTGGGGAGCCTCGACAGGGGGAGGAAGACCCAGTACTTC.

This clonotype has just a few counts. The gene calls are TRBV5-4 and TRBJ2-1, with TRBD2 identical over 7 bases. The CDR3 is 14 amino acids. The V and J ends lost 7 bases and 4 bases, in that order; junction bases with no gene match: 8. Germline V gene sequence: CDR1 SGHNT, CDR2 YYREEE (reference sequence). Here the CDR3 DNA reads TGTGCCAGCCCCTCTAGCGGAACATACAATGAGCAGTTCTTC. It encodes CASPSSGTYNEQFF.

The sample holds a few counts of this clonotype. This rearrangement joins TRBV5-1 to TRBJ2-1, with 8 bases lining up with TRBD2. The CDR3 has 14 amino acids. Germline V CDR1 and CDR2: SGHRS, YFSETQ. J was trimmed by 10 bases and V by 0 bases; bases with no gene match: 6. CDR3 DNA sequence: TGCGCCAGCAGCTTGGCGGGGGGGCCAGGAGAGCAGTTCTTC. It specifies CASSLAGGPGEQFF.

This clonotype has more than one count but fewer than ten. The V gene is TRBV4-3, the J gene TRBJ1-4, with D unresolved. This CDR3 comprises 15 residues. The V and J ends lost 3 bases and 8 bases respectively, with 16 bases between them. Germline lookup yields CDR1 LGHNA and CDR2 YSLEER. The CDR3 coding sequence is TGCGCCAGCAGCCAGGACCGGGGTTCGGGGGAAAAACTGTTTTTT. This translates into CASSQDRGSGEKLFF.

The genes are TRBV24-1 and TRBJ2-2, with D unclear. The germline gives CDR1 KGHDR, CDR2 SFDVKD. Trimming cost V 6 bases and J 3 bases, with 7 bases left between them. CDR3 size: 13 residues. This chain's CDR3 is CATSIWDTGELFF. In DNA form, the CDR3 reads TGTGCCACCAGTATATGGGACACCGGGGAGCTGTTTTTT.

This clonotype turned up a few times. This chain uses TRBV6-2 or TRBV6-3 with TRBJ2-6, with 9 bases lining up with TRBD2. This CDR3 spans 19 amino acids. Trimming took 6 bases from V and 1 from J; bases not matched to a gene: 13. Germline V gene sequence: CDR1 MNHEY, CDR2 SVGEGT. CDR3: CASSPRLAGFTSGANVLTF. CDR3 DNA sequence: TGTGCCAGCAGCCCAAGGCTAGCGGGGTTTACTTCTGGGGCCAACGTCCTGACTTTC.

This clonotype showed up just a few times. For the CDR3, the DNA is TGCAGCGTTCAGAAGGTTGGGGTCTTTGAAGCTTTCTTT. This codes for CSVQKVGVFEAFF. This chain connects TRBV29-1 to TRBJ1-1; D gene unclear. Germline loops: CDR1 SQVTM, CDR2 ANQGSEA. Trimming pared 5 bases from V and 7 bases from J, leaving 17 bases between. The CDR3 is made up of 13 amino acids.

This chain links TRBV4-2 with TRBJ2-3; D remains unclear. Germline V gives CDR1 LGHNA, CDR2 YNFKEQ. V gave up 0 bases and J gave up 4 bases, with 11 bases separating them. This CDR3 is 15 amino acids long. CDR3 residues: CASSQDLGSADTQYF. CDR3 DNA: TGTGCCAGCAGCCAAGATTTGGGATCCGCAGATACGCAGTATTTT.

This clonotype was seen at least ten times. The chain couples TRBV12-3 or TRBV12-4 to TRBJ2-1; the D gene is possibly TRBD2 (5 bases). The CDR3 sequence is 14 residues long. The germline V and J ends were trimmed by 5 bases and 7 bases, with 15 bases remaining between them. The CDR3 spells CASSTQGPGNEQFF. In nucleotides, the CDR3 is TGTGCCAGCAGTACGCAAGGCCCGGGGAATGAGCAGTTCTTC.

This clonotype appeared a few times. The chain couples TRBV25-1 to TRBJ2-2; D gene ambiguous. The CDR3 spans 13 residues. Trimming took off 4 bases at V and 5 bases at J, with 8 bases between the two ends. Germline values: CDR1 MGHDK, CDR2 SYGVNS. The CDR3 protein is CASSATITGELFF. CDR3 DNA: TGTGCCAGCAGTGCTACAATAACCGGGGAGCTGTTTTTT.

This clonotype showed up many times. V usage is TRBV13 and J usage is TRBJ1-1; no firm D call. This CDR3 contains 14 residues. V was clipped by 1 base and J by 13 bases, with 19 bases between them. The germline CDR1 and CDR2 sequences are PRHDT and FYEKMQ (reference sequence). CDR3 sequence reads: CASSLELMRRVDFF. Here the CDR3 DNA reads TGTGCCAGCAGCTTAGAACTAATGAGGAGGGTCGATTTCTTT.

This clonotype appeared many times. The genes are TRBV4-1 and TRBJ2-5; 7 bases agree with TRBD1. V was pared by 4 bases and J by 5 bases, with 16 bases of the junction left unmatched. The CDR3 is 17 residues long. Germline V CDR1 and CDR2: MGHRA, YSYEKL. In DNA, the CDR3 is TGCGCCAGCAGCCCACGACACCTCGACAGGGTTAAGGAGACCCAGTACTTC. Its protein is CASSPRHLDRVKETQYF.

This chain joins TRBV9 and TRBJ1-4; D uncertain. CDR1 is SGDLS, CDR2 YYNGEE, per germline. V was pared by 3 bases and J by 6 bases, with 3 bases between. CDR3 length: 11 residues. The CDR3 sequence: CASSADEKLFF. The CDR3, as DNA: TGTGCCAGCAGCGCCGATGAAAAACTGTTTTTT.